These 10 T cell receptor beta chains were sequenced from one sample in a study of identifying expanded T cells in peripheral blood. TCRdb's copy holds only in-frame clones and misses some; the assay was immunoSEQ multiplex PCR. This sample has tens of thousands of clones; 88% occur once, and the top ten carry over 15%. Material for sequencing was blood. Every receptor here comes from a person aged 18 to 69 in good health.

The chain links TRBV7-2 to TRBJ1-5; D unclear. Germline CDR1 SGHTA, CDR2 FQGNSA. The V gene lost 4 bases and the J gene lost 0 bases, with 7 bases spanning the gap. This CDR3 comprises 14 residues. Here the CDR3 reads CASSWVHSNQPQHF. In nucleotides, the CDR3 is TGTGCCAGCAGCTGGGTCCATAGCAATCAGCCCCAGCATTTT. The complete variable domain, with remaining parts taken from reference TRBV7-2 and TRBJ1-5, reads GAGVSQSPSNKVTEKGKDVELRCDPISGHTALYWYRQSLGQGLEFLIYFQGNSAPDKSGLPSDRFSAERTGGSVSTLTIQRTQQEDSAVYLCASSWVHSNQPQHFGDGTRLSIL.

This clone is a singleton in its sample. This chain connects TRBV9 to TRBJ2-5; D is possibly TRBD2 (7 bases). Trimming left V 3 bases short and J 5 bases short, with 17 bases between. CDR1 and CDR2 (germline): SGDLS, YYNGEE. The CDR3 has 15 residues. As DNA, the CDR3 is TGTGCCAGCAGCGCCACGGGGGGCTACTATGAGACCCAGTACTTC. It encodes CASSATGGYYETQYF.

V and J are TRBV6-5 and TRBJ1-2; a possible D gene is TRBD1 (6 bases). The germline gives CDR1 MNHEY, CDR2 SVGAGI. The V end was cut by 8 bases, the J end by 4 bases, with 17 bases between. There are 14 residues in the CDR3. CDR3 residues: CASVSGQIGYGYTF. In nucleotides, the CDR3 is TGTGCCAGCGTGTCGGGACAAATAGGCTATGGCTACACCTTC.

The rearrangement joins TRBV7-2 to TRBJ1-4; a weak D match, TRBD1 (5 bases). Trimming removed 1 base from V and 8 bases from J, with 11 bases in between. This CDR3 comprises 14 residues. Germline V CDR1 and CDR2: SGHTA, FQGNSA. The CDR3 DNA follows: TGTGCCAGCAGCTTAGGGCAGGGAGGAGAAAAACTGTTTTTT. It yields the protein CASSLGQGGEKLFF.

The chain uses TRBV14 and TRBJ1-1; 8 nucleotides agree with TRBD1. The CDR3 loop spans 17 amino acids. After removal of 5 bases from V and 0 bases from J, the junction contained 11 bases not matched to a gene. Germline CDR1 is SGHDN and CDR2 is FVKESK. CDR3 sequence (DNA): TGTGCCAGCAGCATGAACCGGGACAGGACAATGAACACTGAAGCTTTCTTT. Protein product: CASSMNRDRTMNTEAFF.

CDR3 residues: CASSPRQGWNVEAFF. CDR3 nucleotides: TGTGCCAGTAGTCCTCGACAGGGTTGGAATGTGGAAGCTTTCTTT. The J gene is TRBJ1-1, the V gene TRBV19, with TRBD1 identical over 7 bases. J was trimmed by 8 bases and V by 5 bases; bases with no gene match: 14. The CDR3 length is 15 residues. Germline CDR1 and CDR2: LNHDA and SQIVND (reference sequence).

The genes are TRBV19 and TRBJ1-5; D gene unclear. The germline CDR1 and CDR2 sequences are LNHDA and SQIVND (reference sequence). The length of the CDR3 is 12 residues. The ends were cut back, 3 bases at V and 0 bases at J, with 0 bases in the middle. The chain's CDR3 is CASSISNQPQHF. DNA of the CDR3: TGTGCCAGTAGTATTAGCAATCAGCCCCAGCATTTT.

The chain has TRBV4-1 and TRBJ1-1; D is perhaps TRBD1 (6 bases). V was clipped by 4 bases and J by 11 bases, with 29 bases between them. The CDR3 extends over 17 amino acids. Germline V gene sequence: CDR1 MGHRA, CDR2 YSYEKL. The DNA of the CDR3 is TGCGCCAGCAGCCTTGACAGGTTATCCTCAACCCCCAATGACGCTTTCTTT. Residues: CASSLDRLSSTPNDAFF.

CDR3 DNA: TGTGCCAGCAGCTTGGCGGCCGTTAGAAACACTGAAGCTTTCTTT. Translating it yields CASSLAAVRNTEAFF. The gene calls are TRBV5-4 and TRBJ1-1; D gene ambiguous. CDR3 length: 15 residues. Germline lookup yields CDR1 SGHNT and CDR2 YYREEE (reference sequence). The germline V and J ends were trimmed by 0 bases and 2 bases, with 11 bases remaining between them.

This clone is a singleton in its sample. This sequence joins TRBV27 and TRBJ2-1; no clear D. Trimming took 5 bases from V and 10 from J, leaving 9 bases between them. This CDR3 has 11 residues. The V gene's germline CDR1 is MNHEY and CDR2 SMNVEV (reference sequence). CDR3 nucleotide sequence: TGTGCCAGCAGTCTACTTACAGAGCAGTTCTTC. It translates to CASSLLTEQFF.